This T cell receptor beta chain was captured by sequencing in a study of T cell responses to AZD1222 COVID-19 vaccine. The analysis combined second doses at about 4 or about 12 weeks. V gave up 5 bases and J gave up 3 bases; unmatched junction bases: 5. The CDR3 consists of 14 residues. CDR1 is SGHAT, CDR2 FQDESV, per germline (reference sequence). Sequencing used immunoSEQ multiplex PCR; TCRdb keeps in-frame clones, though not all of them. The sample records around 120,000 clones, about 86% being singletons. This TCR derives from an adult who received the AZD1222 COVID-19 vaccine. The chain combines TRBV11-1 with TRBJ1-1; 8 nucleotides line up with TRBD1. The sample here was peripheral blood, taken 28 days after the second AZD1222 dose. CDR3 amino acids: CASSAGGRDTEAFF. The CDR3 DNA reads TGTGCCAGCAGCGCAGGGGGCAGGGACACTGAAGCTTTCTTT.